This T cell receptor beta chain was sequenced during a study of blood T cells in healthy people across ages. Study results and limitations: It was held that the diversity estimates obtained from one million T cells were underestimates.

In the case of this clonotype: The antigen is unknown.

PCR was performed a second time for roughly 7 to 11 cycles using a sample-barcoded 5' primer and a J-beta primer mix. TCRdb independently ran MiXCR on the 5' RACE reads; one entry per CDR3 protein. Here the sample spans some 560,000 distinct CDR3 sequences, about 27% being singletons. Germline CDR1 is LGHNA and CDR2 is YSLEER. The CDR3 totals 16 residues. The V and J ends lost 0 bases and 11 bases respectively, with 20 bases between them. The same data also went into a second study, on T cells of mothers and their children.

The sequence was obtained from a boy younger than 10 in good health. The chain has TRBV4-3 and TRBJ2-1, with TRBD2 as a possible D gene (6 bases). The sample consisted of blood. CDR3 DNA: TGCGCCAGCAGCCAAGATGGAGGGCTAGCCGCTTCACAGCAGTTCTTC. It specifies CASSQDGGLAASQQFF.